Listed below are T cell receptor beta chains from one sample, sequenced in a study of blood T cell repertoires in COVID-19. Clones were sequenced by immunoSEQ multiplex PCR, and TCRdb holds only the in-frame ones, with some missing. The table includes about 180,000 clones, approximately 88% detected once. The sequenced material came from peripheral blood. The receptors originated from a young man with active or convalescent COVID-19. CDR3s include the opening cysteine and the closing phenylalanine or tryptophan. The D gene is left open where the match is weak. Part of the rows lack a size; the others show once, few, many or a class for expanded clones.

size: -; D: -; J: TRBJ1-5; V: TRBV3-1/TRBV3-2; DNA: TGTGCCAGCAGCCCCGGGAGTTTCAATCAGCCCCAGCATTTT; CDR3: CASSPGSFNQPQHF
size: once; D: TRBD1; J: TRBJ1-3; V: TRBV19; DNA: TGTGCCAGTAGTCCGGGACAGGGCTACACCATATATTTT; CDR3: CASSPGQGYTIYF
size: -; D: TRBD1; J: TRBJ2-3; V: TRBV7-2; DNA: TGTGCCAGCAGCAGACAGGGGGAGGGATCGACAGATACGCAGTATTTT; CDR3: CASSRQGEGSTDTQYF
size: -; D: TRBD2; J: TRBJ2-7; V: TRBV7-3; DNA: TGTGCCAGCAGCCCGCTAGCGGGAGGCCACGAGCAGTACTTC; CDR3: CASSPLAGGHEQYF
size: -; D: -; J: TRBJ2-1; V: TRBV3-1/TRBV3-2; DNA: TGTGCCAGCAGCCAATCGGCGGGGGCGTACAATGAGCAGTTCTTC; CDR3: CASSQSAGAYNEQFF
size: -; D: TRBD2; J: TRBJ2-1; V: TRBV7-6; DNA: TGTGCCAGCAGCTTAGGACTAGCGGGATACAATGAGCAGTTCTTC; CDR3: CASSLGLAGYNEQFF
size: -; D: -; J: TRBJ2-1; V: TRBV29-1; DNA: TGCAGCGTTGAAGATGTGGGGGGGTTCTTC; CDR3: CSVEDVGGFF
size: -; D: TRBD2; J: TRBJ2-7; V: TRBV7-9; DNA: TGTGCCAGCAGCTTAGATTTCGGGACTAGCGGATACGAGCAGTACTTC; CDR3: CASSLDFGTSGYEQYF
size: -; D: TRBD2; J: TRBJ2-3; V: TRBV7-3; DNA: TGTGCCAGCAGCTCCAGACTGGCGGGAGGAGCAGATACGCAGTATTTT; CDR3: CASSSRLAGGADTQYF
size: once; D: TRBD1; J: TRBJ2-5; V: TRBV5-8; DNA: TGTGCCAGCAGCTCCCCTGGGACAGGGAGAGAGACCCAGTACTTC; CDR3: CASSSPGTGRETQYF
size: -; D: -; J: TRBJ2-7; V: TRBV19; DNA: TGTGCCAGTAGTATGGCAGGGTTGTCATACGAGCAGTACTTC; CDR3: CASSMAGLSYEQYF
size: -; D: TRBD2; J: TRBJ2-1; V: TRBV5-4; DNA: TGTGCCAGCAGCTGGACCTCGGGAGGCCTCAATGAGCAGTTCTTC; CDR3: CASSWTSGGLNEQFF
size: -; D: -; J: TRBJ2-3; V: TRBV10-3; DNA: TGTGCCATCAGTGAGAGGTTCGAAGGCGGAGGTACGCAGTATTTT; CDR3: CAISERFEGGGTQYF
size: -; D: -; J: TRBJ2-7; V: TRBV3-1/TRBV3-2; DNA: TGTGCCAGCAGCCAAGATGTAAACTACGAGCAGTACTTC; CDR3: CASSQDVNYEQYF
size: -; D: TRBD2; J: TRBJ2-1; V: TRBV3-1/TRBV3-2; DNA: TGTGCCAGCAGCCAAGGTCGTAGCGGGAGAGCATACAATGAGCAGTTCTTC; CDR3: CASSQGRSGRAYNEQFF
size: -; D: -; J: TRBJ2-1; V: TRBV15; DNA: TGTGCCACCAGCAGAGATCTCGGCGGGTCTAAGGGGGTCTACTACAATGAGCAGTTCTTC; CDR3: CATSRDLGGSKGVYYNEQFF
size: once; D: TRBD1; J: TRBJ1-4; V: TRBV2; DNA: TGTGCCAGCACCCTGGTCGGGACAGGGAATGAAAAACTGTTTTTT; CDR3: CASTLVGTGNEKLFF
size: -; D: TRBD2; J: TRBJ2-1; V: TRBV3-1/TRBV3-2; DNA: TGTGCCAGCAGCCATACCTCAGGGACTAGCGGGAGGGCCAAAAATGAGCAGTTCTTC; CDR3: CASSHTSGTSGRAKNEQFF
size: -; D: TRBD2; J: TRBJ2-1; V: TRBV5-8; DNA: TGTGCCAGCAGCTTACAAAGCGGGAGAGGCTCCTACAATGAGCAGTTCTTC; CDR3: CASSLQSGRGSYNEQFF
size: -; D: TRBD1; J: TRBJ1-2; V: TRBV19; DNA: TGTGCCAGTAGTGACAGGGGTTGGGACTATGGCTACACCTTC; CDR3: CASSDRGWDYGYTF
size: -; D: TRBD1; J: TRBJ2-7; V: TRBV10-3; DNA: TGTGCCATCACTTGGGACAGGGGGAACTACGAGCAGTACTTC; CDR3: CAITWDRGNYEQYF
size: few; D: TRBD1; J: TRBJ2-7; V: TRBV4-2; DNA: TGTGCCAGCAGCCACGGCTGGCAGGGGGCCTACGAGCAGTACTTC; CDR3: CASSHGWQGAYEQYF
size: -; D: TRBD2; J: TRBJ2-1; V: TRBV11-1; DNA: TGTGCCAGCAGCACGAGAGATAGCGGGGGAGACAATGAGCAGTTCTTC; CDR3: CASSTRDSGGDNEQFF
size: -; D: -; J: TRBJ1-5; V: TRBV19; DNA: TGTGCCAGTAGCCTACAGGGCTGGCAGCCCCAGCATTTT; CDR3: CASSLQGWQPQHF
size: -; D: -; J: TRBJ2-3; V: TRBV7-9; DNA: TGTGCCAGCAGCCCAGGGTTACGCCCAGATACGCAGTATTTT; CDR3: CASSPGLRPDTQYF
size: -; D: -; J: TRBJ1-3; V: TRBV19; DNA: TGTGCCAGTAAAGTCGGGGTTTCTGGAAACACCATATATTTT; CDR3: CASKVGVSGNTIYF
size: -; D: TRBD1; J: TRBJ2-5; V: TRBV28; DNA: TGTGCCAGTTTCGACAGGGGCCAAGAGACCCAGTACTTC; CDR3: CASFDRGQETQYF
size: -; D: TRBD2; J: TRBJ2-2; V: TRBV7-8; DNA: TGTGCCAGCAGCCCTAGCGGTAGTAACACCGGGGAGCTGTTTTTT; CDR3: CASSPSGSNTGELFF
size: once; D: -; J: TRBJ2-3; V: TRBV5-1; DNA: TGCGCCAGCAGCCGGCAGGGGTCTAGCACAGATACGCAGTATTTT; CDR3: CASSRQGSSTDTQYF
size: -; D: -; J: TRBJ1-1; V: TRBV2; DNA: TGTGCCAGCAGCGTACAGGGAGACACTGAAGCTTTCTTT; CDR3: CASSVQGDTEAFF
size: once; D: TRBD2; J: TRBJ2-7; V: TRBV28; DNA: TGTGCCAGCAGCATACCTAGCGGGAGTGGCTACGAGCAGTACTTC; CDR3: CASSIPSGSGYEQYF
size: -; D: TRBD2; J: TRBJ2-3; V: TRBV4-3; DNA: TGCGCCAGCAGCCGGGGACTAGCGGACAAAGATACGCAGTATTTT; CDR3: CASSRGLADKDTQYF
size: -; D: TRBD1; J: TRBJ2-1; V: TRBV11-2; DNA: TGTGCCAGCAGCTTGACAGGGAACCACAATGAGCAGTTCTTC; CDR3: CASSLTGNHNEQFF